This T cell receptor (beta chain) was obtained from a study of blood T cell repertoires in COVID-19. Study at large: Sources were T cells, B-cell-depleted T cells, or PBMCs; the material itself was cDNA or gDNA.

During active infection, Seattle patients enrolled and were then monitored through disease. This clone turned up a few times. Authors' methods: Amplifying reference gene primers gave estimates of nucleated cell counts. Data came from immunoSEQ multiplex PCR; TCRdb stores just in-frame clones and leaves some out. That table furnishes V, J and clone size, whereas the DNA furnished D and trimming. Of 150,000 to 160,000 clones in the sample, roughly 80% were seen once. V lost 8 bases to trimming and J lost 6 bases; unmatched junction nucleotides: 9. The CDR3 covers 13 residues. The germline gives CDR1 MNHEY, CDR2 SVGAGI.

Sequencing used peripheral blood. This sequence originates from a woman aged 55-75 years with COVID-19, enrolled during active disease. The V call is TRBV6-5, the J call TRBJ2-5; 7 bases agree with TRBD2. CDR3 coding DNA: TGTGCCAGCGTCCTCGTGGGACTACAGACCCAGTACTTC. It encodes CASVLVGLQTQYF.